The text below deals with one T cell receptor beta chain. Its antigen is not known. The entry originates in a study of post-analysis software for immune sequencing data. General study findings and limits: The five TRBV segments detected at higher frequency in patients than in controls included TRBV5-6, TRBV5-1 and TRBV20-1.

Prepared libraries of TCR beta cDNA carried unique molecular identifiers. Using its own MiXCR run on the PCR reads, TCRdb lists one record per CDR3 protein. The repertoire includes about half a million distinct CDR3 sequences, approximately 45% of them detected once, and 12% sits in the top ten. CDR3 length: 13 residues. The V gene end was trimmed by 8 bases and the J gene end by 7 bases; junction bases not matched to a gene: 1. The sequence was obtained from a girl between 10 and 17 years old with multiple sclerosis. Sequencing was carried out using blood. The chain employs TRBV12-3 or TRBV12-4 and TRBJ2-1; 14 positions match TRBD2. CDR3 sequence reads: CASGTSGSNEQFF. Here the CDR3 DNA reads TGTGCCAGCGGGACTAGCGGGAGTAATGAGCAGTTCTTC.